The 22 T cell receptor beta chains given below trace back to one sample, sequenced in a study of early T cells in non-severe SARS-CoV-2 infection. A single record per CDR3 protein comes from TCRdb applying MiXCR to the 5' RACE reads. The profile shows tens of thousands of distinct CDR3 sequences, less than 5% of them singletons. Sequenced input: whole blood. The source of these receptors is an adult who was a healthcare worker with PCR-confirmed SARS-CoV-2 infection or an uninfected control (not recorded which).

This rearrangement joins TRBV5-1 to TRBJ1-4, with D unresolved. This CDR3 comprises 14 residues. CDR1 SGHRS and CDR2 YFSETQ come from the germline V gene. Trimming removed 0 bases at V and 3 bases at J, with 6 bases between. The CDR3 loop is CASSLGAANEKLFF. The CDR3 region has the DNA TGCGCCAGCAGCTTGGGTGCGGCTAATGAAAAACTGTTTTTT.

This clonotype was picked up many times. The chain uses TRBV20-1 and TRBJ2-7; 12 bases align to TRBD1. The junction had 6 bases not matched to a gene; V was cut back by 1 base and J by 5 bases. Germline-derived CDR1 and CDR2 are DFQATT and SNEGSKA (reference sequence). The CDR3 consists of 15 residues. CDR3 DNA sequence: TGCAGTGCTAGAGCCTGGGGACAGGGGGCCGACGAGCAGTACTTC. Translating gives CSARAWGQGADEQYF.

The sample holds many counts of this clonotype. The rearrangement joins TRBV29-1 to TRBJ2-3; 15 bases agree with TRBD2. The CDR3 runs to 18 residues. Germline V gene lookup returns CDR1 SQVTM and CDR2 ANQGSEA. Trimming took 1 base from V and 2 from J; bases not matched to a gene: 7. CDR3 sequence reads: CSVEAPGLAGGLTDTQYF. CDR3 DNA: TGCAGCGTTGAAGCCCCGGGACTAGCGGGAGGACTCACAGATACGCAGTATTTT.

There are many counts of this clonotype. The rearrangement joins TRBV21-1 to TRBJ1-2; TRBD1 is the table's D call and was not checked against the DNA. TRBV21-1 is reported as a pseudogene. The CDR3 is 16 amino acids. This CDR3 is CASSLGEVRGAGGYTF. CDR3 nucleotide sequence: TGTGCCAGCAGCTTAGGGGAGGTCAGGGGCGCCGGTGGCTACACCTTC.

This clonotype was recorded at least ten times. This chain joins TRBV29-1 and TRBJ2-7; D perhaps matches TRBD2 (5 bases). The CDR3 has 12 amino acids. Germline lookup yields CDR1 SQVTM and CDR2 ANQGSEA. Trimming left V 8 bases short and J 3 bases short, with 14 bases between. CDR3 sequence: CSLPGDFYEQYF. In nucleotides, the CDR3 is TGCAGCCTCCCCGGGGATTTCTACGAGCAGTACTTC.

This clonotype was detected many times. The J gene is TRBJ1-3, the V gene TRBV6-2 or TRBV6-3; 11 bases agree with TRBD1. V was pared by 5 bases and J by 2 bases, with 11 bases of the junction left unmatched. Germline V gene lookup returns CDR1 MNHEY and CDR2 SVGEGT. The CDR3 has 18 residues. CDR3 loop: CASSLWDRGSSAGNTIYF. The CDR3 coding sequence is TGTGCCAGCAGTCTTTGGGACAGGGGGTCTTCGGCTGGAAACACCATATATTTT.

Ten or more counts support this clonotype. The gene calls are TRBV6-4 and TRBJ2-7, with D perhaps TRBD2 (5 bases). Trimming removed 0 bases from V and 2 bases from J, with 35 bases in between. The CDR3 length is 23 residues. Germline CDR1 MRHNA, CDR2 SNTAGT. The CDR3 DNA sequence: TGTGCCAGCAGTGACTCGCCCGGCTCAAGGACGACCGAGGGATTTACCGGTCCCTACGAGCAGTACTTC. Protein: CASSDSPGSRTTEGFTGPYEQYF.

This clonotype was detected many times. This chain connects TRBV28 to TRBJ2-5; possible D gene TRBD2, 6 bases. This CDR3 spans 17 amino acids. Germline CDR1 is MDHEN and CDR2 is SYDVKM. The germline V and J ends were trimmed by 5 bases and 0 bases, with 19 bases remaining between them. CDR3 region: CASSPKGPAGYQETQYF. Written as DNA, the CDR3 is TGTGCCAGCAGTCCCAAGGGCCCAGCGGGCTACCAAGAGACCCAGTACTTC.

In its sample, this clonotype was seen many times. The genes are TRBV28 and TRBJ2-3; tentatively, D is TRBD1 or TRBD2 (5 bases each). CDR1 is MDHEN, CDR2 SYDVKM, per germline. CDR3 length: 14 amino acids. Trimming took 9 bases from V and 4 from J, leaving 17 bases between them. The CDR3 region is CASNTGTQADTQYF. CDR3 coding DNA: TGTGCCAGTAATACCGGGACGCAGGCAGATACGCAGTATTTT.

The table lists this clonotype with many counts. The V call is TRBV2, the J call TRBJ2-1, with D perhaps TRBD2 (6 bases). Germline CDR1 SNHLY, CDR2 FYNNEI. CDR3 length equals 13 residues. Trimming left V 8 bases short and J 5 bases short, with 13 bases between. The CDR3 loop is CASRQGLNNEQFF. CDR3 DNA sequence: TGTGCCAGCCGCCAGGGACTGAACAATGAGCAGTTCTTC.

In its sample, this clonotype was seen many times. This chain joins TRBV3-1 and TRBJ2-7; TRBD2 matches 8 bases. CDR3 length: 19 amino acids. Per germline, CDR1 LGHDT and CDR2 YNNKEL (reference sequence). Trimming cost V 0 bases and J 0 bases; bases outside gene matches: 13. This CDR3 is CASSQDAAVAGYYSYEQYF. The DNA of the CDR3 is TGTGCCAGCAGCCAAGATGCAGCGGTAGCGGGATACTACTCCTACGAGCAGTACTTC.

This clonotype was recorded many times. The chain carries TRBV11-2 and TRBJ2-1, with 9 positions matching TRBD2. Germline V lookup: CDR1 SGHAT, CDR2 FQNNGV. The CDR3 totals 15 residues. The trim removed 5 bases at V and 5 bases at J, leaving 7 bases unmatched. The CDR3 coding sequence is TGTGCCAGCAGCGGCTGGCGGGAGGGAAACAATGAGCAGTTCTTC. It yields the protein CASSGWREGNNEQFF.

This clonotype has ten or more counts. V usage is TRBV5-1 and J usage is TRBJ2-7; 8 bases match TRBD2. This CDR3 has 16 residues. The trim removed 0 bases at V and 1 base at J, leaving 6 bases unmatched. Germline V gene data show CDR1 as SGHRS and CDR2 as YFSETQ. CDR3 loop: CASSLAPGLESYEQYF. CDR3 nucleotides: TGCGCCAGCAGCTTGGCCCCGGGACTAGAGTCCTACGAGCAGTACTTC.

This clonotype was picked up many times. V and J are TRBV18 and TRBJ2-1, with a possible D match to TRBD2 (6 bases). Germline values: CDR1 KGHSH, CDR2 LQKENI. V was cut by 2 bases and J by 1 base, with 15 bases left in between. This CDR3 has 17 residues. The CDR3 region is CASSPYSGEVSYNEQFF. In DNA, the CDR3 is TGTGCCAGCTCACCATACTCGGGGGAGGTATCCTACAATGAGCAGTTCTTC.

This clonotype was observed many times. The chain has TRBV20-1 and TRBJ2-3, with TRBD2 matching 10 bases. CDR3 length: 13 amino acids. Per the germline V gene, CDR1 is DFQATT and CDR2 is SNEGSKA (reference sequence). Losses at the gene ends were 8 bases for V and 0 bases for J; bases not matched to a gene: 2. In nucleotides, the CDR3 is TGCAGTAGGACTAGCGGTAGCACAGATACGCAGTATTTT. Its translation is CSRTSGSTDTQYF.

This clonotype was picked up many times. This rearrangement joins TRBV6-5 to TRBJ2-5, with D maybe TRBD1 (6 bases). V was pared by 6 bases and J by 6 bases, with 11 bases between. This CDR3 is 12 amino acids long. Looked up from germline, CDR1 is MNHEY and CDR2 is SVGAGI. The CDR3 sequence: CASSSGVKTQYF. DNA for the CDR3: TGTGCCAGCAGCTCAGGGGTTAAGACCCAGTACTTC.

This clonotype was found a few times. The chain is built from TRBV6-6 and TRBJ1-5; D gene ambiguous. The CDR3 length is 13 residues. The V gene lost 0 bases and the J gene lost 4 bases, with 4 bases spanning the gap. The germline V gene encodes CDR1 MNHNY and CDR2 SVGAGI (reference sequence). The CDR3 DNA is TGTGCCAGCAGTTACTCCTTGAATCAGCCCCAGCATTTT. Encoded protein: CASSYSLNQPQHF.

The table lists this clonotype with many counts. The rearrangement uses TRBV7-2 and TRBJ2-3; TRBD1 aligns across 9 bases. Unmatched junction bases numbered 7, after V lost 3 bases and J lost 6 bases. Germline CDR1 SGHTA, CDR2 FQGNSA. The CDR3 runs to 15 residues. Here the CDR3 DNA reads TGTGCCAGCAGCTTCTGGACAGGGGCAGGGGATACGCAGTATTTT. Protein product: CASSFWTGAGDTQYF.

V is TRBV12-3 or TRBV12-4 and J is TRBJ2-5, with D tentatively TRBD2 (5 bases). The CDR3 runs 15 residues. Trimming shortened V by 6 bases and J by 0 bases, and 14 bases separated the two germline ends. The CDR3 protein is CASSSRGRDQETQYF. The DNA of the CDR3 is TGTGCCAGCAGCAGTAGAGGGCGGGACCAAGAGACCCAGTACTTC.

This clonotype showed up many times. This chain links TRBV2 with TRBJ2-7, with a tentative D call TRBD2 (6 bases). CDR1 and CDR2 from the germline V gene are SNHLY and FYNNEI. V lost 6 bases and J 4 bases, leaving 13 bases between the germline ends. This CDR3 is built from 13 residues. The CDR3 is CASSRNGRYEQYF. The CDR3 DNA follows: TGTGCCAGCAGCCGAAACGGGAGATACGAGCAGTACTTC.

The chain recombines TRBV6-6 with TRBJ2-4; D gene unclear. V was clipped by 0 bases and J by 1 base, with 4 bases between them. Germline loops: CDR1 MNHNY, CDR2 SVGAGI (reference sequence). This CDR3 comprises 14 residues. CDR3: CASSYSGAKNIQYF. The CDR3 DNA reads TGTGCCAGCAGTTACTCGGGGGCCAAAAACATTCAGTACTTC.

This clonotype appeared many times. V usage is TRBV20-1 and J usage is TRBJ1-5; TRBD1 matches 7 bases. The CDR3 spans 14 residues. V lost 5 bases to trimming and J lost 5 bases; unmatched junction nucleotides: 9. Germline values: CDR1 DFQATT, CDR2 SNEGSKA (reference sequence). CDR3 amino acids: CSAGDSPTYQPQHF. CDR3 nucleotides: TGCAGTGCTGGGGACAGCCCTACTTATCAGCCCCAGCATTTT.